This T cell receptor beta chain was recovered during a study of T cells in Graves' hyperthyroidism and ophthalmopathy. For the study at large: Sampling of peripheral blood happened at initial diagnosis, prior to any treatment.

Looked up from germline, CDR1 is MDHEN and CDR2 is SYDVKM. After removal of 10 bases from V and 0 bases from J, the junction contained 6 bases not matched to a gene. CDR3 length equals 15 residues. Patients between 18 and 65 years old had hyperthyroidism, newly diagnosed and lasting under 2 months. Fresh peripheral blood, around 11 ml of it, supplied the PBMCs. Researchers amplified the TCR beta CDR3 regions from RNA transcripts. The HTBI set primed first-round TCR CDR3 RT-PCR. TCRdb reprocessed the multiplex PCR reads via MiXCR and lists one record per CDR3 protein. The sample contains over 300,000 distinct CDR3 sequences, approximately 14% of which appear only once.

Sequenced input: blood. The sequence derives from a woman in her sixties or seventies with Graves' hyperthyroidism. The chain carries TRBV28 and TRBJ2-7; the match to TRBD2 covers 13 bases. This CDR3 is CAIRLAGGPSYEQYF. In DNA, the CDR3 is TGTGCCATCAGACTAGCGGGAGGCCCCTCCTACGAGCAGTACTTC.